The 18 T cell receptor beta chains reported below all come from one sample, sequenced in a study of cytomegalovirus exposure and HLA in healthy donors. PCR was performed using 60 Vbeta and 13 Jbeta primers. Only in-frame clones appear in the TCRdb table, and some are missing; sequencing was by immunoSEQ multiplex PCR. The sample includes under 200,000 clones, about 75% of them seen just once. Sequencing was performed on PBMCs. The source of these receptors is a man between 18 and 35 years old in good health and CMV-seronegative.

This clone was seen just once. The chain carries TRBV28 and TRBJ2-3; 7 positions agree with TRBD2. V lost 6 bases, J lost 3 bases, and 6 bases stayed unmatched. Per germline, CDR1 MDHEN and CDR2 SYDVKM. CDR3 length: 14 residues. CDR3 DNA: TGTGCCAGCAGCAAACGACTAGCAACAGATACGCAGTATTTT. Protein: CASSKRLATDTQYF. The full variable domain, rest sourced from reference TRBV28 and TRBJ2-3, is DVKVTQSSRYLVKRTGEKVFLECVQDMDHENMFWYRQDPGLGLRLIYFSYDVKMKEKGDIPEGYSVSREKKERFSLILESASTNQTSMYLCASSKRLATDTQYFGPGTRLTVL.

The V gene is TRBV6-1, the J gene TRBJ1-1; D may be TRBD1 (6 bases). Germline V CDR1 and CDR2: MNHNS, SASEGT. V was pared by 6 bases and J by 3 bases, with 11 bases between. The length of the CDR3 is 13 residues. Here the CDR3 reads CASSTGPDTEAFF. The DNA of the CDR3 is TGTGCCAGCAGCACAGGGCCTGACACTGAAGCTTTCTTT.

V and J are TRBV27 and TRBJ2-7; D unclear. There are 16 residues in the CDR3. V dropped 7 bases and J dropped 2 bases, with 21 bases sitting between them. The V gene's germline CDR1 is MNHEY and CDR2 SMNVEV (reference sequence). The CDR3 reads CASNPSQAGTPYEQYF. Written as DNA, the CDR3 is TGTGCCAGCAACCCTTCGCAGGCAGGCACCCCCTACGAGCAGTACTTC.

The chain links TRBV5-6 to TRBJ1-1, with D possibly TRBD1 on 6 matching bases. Deletions cut 1 base from V and 10 bases from J, with 14 bases between. Germline CDR1 SGHDT, CDR2 YYEEEE. The CDR3 has 13 residues. In DNA form, the CDR3 reads TGTGCCAGCAGCTTGTCGGCGGGCAGGGGAGCTTTCTTT. Translation gives CASSLSAGRGAFF. Supplemented by reference TRBV5-6 and TRBJ1-1, the full variable domain reads DAGVTQSPTHLIKTRGQQVTLRCSPKSGHDTVSWYQQALGQGPQFIFQYYEEEERQRGNFPDRFSGHQFPNYSSELNVNALLLGDSALYLCASSLSAGRGAFFGQGTRLTVV.

This clone was seen a single time. The chain has TRBV6-5 and TRBJ2-7, with D tentatively TRBD1 (5 bases). The CDR3 sequence is 14 residues long. Deletions cut 0 bases from V and 3 bases from J, with 9 bases between. CDR1 and CDR2 from the germline V gene are MNHEY and SVGAGI. The CDR3, as DNA: TGTGCCAGCAGTTACTCTGCAGGGATCTACGAGCAGTACTTC. This encodes CASSYSAGIYEQYF.

The chain links TRBV5-6 to TRBJ2-2; D is ambiguous. Trimming took 0 bases from V and 9 from J, leaving 15 bases between them. This CDR3 region has 15 residues. Germline V gene sequence: CDR1 SGHDT, CDR2 YYEEEE. The CDR3 loop is CASSLGRLAQRELFF. The CDR3 nucleotides read TGTGCCAGCAGCTTGGGTCGGTTAGCCCAGCGGGAGCTGTTTTTT.

J is TRBJ2-1 and V is TRBV5-1, with 9 bases fitting TRBD1. The germline CDR1 and CDR2 sequences are SGHRS and YFSETQ. This CDR3 region has 15 residues. Trimming took 4 bases from V and 6 from J; bases not matched to a gene: 8. The CDR3 DNA follows: TGCGCCAGCAGCGGGGGGACAGGGCGAATCAATGAGCAGTTCTTC. This gives the protein CASSGGTGRINEQFF.

This chain uses TRBV7-9 with TRBJ2-2; the D gene is possibly TRBD2 (7 bases). The length of the CDR3 is 15 residues. Trimming took off 11 bases at V and 3 bases at J, with 19 bases between the two ends. Germline CDR1 reads SEHNR; CDR2 reads FQNEAQ (reference sequence). The CDR3 DNA reads as TGTGCCGCCGCTCCGCGGGGGCGGGACACCGGGGAGCTGTTTTTT. Its protein is CAAAPRGRDTGELFF.

The CDR3 nucleotides read TGTGCCAGCAGTTATGGAGGGCCGGGGGAGACCCAGTACTTC. This gives the protein CASSYGGPGETQYF. The chain couples TRBV6-5 to TRBJ2-5; the D gene is possibly TRBD2 (6 bases). The germline V and J ends were trimmed by 3 bases and 5 bases, with 13 bases remaining between them. This CDR3 has 14 residues. CDR1 and CDR2 from the germline V gene are MNHEY and SVGAGI.

This clone was detected a few times. The rearrangement uses TRBV7-9 and TRBJ1-1; 9 bases are shared with TRBD1. Per the germline V gene, CDR1 is SEHNR and CDR2 is FQNEAQ (reference sequence). The CDR3 contains 16 residues. With V trimmed by 3 bases and J by 0 bases, 5 bases remained unmatched. DNA for the CDR3: TGTGCCAGCAGCTTTAGCACAGGGGGCTTGAACACTGAAGCTTTCTTT. The encoded protein is CASSFSTGGLNTEAFF.

This chain uses TRBV9 with TRBJ2-7, with D unclear. V was cut by 8 bases and J by 3 bases, with 15 bases left in between. CDR3 length: 13 residues. Germline V lookup: CDR1 SGDLS, CDR2 YYNGEE. CDR3 protein: CASSSGLNYEQYF. CDR3 DNA sequence: TGTGCCAGTTCATCCGGGTTAAACTACGAGCAGTACTTC.

The J gene is TRBJ2-7, the V gene TRBV6-5; no firm D call. Germline assignment: CDR1 MNHEY and CDR2 SVGAGI. The CDR3 loop spans 14 amino acids. The V end was cut by 2 bases, the J end by 5 bases, with 13 bases between. The CDR3 reads CASSYEQDGHEQYF. CDR3 in DNA: TGTGCCAGCAGTTACGAGCAGGATGGGCACGAGCAGTACTTC.

J is TRBJ1-4 and V is TRBV9; 8 bases fit TRBD1. This CDR3 has 17 residues. Germline V lookup: CDR1 SGDLS, CDR2 YYNGEE. Germline trimming cut 3 bases from V and 0 bases from J; bases unmatched to any gene: 7. The CDR3 protein is CASSGRQGAATNEKLFF. DNA for the CDR3: TGTGCCAGCAGCGGTAGGCAGGGGGCGGCAACTAATGAAAAACTGTTTTTT.

The chain carries TRBV19 and TRBJ2-1; 10 nucleotides line up with TRBD2. The germline V gene encodes CDR1 LNHDA and CDR2 SQIVND (reference sequence). Losses at the gene ends were 4 bases for V and 10 bases for J; bases not matched to a gene: 10. The CDR3 is 15 amino acids. CDR3 protein: CASSKRAGGPEEQFF. The CDR3 bases are TGTGCCAGTAGTAAGAGAGCGGGAGGGCCTGAAGAGCAGTTCTTC.

The rearrangement joins TRBV9 to TRBJ2-5; maybe TRBD1 (5 bases). Germline V gene lookup returns CDR1 SGDLS and CDR2 YYNGEE. V lost 1 base and J 2 bases, leaving 12 bases between the germline ends. This CDR3 is 15 amino acids long. The CDR3 bases are TGTGCCAGCAGCGTAAATGGGGCCTCTCAAGAGACCCAGTACTTC. Translated, it gives CASSVNGASQETQYF.

J is TRBJ2-1 and V is TRBV7-9; no definite D call. The CDR3 has 13 amino acids. Trimming shortened V by 5 bases and J by 2 bases, and 7 bases separated the two germline ends. Germline V gene lookup returns CDR1 SEHNR and CDR2 FQNEAQ (reference sequence). CDR3 DNA: TGTGCCAGCAGCCTAGTTACCTACAATGAGCAGTTCTTC. Amino acid sequence: CASSLVTYNEQFF.

V and J are TRBV19 and TRBJ2-5; 15 nucleotides agree with TRBD2. CDR1 is LNHDA, CDR2 SQIVND, per germline (reference sequence). J was trimmed by 2 bases and V by 10 bases; bases with no gene match: 8. The CDR3 runs 16 residues. CDR3 protein: CATSGLAGGQQETQYF. DNA of the CDR3: TGTGCCACTTCGGGACTAGCGGGAGGACAACAAGAGACCCAGTACTTC.

V gene TRBV11-3 combines with J gene TRBJ2-2; 8 bases fit TRBD1. The CDR3 totals 13 residues. J gave up 8 bases and V 8 bases, and 7 bases lay outside the gene matches. CDR1 SGHNT and CDR2 YENEEA come from the germline V gene. CDR3 sequence reads: CASSDRGGGELFF. In nucleotides, the CDR3 is TGTGCCAGCTCCGACAGGGGAGGTGGGGAGCTGTTTTTT.